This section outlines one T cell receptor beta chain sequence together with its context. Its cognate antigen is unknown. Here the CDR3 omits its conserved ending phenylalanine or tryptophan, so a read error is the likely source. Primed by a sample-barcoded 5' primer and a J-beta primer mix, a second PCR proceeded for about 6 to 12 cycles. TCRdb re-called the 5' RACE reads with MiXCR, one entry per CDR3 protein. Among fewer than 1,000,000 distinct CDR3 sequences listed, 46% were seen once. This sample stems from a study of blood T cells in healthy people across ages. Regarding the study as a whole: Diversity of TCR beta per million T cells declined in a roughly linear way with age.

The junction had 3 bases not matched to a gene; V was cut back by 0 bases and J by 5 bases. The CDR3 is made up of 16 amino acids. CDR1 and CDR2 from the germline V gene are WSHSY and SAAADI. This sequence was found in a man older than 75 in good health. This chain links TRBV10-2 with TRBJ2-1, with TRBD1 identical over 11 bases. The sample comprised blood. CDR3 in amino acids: CASSESGTGGNNEQFC. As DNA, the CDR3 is TGCGCCAGCAGTGAGTCAGGGACAGGGGGTAACAATGAGCAGTTCTGC.